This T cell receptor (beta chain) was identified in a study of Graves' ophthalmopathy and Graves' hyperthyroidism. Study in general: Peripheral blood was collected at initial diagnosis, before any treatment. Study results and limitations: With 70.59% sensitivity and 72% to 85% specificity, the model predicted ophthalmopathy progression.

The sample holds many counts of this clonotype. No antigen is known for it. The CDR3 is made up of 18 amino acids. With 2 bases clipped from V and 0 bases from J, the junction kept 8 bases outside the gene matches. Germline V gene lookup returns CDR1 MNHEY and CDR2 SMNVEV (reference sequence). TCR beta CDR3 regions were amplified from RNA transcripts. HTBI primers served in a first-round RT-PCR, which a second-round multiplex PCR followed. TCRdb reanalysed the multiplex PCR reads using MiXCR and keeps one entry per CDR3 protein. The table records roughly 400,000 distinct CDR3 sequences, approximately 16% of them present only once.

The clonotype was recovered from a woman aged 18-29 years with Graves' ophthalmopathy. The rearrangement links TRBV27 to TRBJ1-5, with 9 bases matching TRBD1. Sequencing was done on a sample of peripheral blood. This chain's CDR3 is CASSLGTGRPYSNQPQHF. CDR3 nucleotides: TGTGCCAGCAGTTTAGGGACAGGGAGACCCTATAGCAATCAGCCCCAGCATTTT.